This TCR beta chain emerged from a study of OX40 agonist ivuxolimab in advanced cancers. Notes on the study in general: Compared with CD4+, CD8+ T cells on average had more expanded clones.

CDR3 length: 14 amino acids. Germline CDR1 reads SGHDN; CDR2 reads FVKESK. V dropped 2 bases and J dropped 1; count of bases not matched to a gene: 1. Sequenced by immunoSEQ multiplex PCR; TCRdb stores in-frame clones only, minus some. The repertoire holds 50,000 to 85,000 clones, roughly 80% seen once, with roughly 2.5% in the top ten. The cohort excluded patients with autoimmune disease history or systemic immunosuppression. This clone has only a few counts. What it binds is unknown. The sequences come from CD4+ or CD8+ T cells sorted from blood, collected in a trial of the OX40 agonist ivuxolimab. The source is an adult with an advanced solid tumor such as melanoma, head and neck, liver or kidney cancer. This chain uses TRBV14 with TRBJ1-1, with 7 bases matching TRBD1. The CDR3 DNA sequence: TGTGCCAGCAGCCAAAGGACAGGGAACACTGAAGCTTTCTTT. Its translation: CASSQRTGNTEAFF.